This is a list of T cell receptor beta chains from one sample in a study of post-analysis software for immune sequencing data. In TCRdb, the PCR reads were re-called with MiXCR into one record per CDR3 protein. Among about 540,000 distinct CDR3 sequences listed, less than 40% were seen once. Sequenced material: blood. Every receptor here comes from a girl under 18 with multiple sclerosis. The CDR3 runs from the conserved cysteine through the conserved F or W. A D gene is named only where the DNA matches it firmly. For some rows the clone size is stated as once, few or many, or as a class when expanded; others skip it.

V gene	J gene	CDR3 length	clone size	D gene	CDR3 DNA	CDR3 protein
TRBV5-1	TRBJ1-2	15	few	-	TGCGCCAGCAGCTCCCAGATCGGGTCTCGGGCTGGCTACACCTTC	CASSSQIGSRAGYTF
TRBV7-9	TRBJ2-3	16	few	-	TGTGCCAGCAGCTTAGTGGGGATGCCCTCCACAGATACGCAGTATTTT	CASSLVGMPSTDTQYF
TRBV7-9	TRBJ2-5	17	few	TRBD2	TGTGCCAGCAGCTTAGATGGGACTAGCGGCCGGTCGGAGACCCAGTACTTC	CASSLDGTSGRSETQYF
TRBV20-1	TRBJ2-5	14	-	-	TGCAGTGCTAGTAAGGCGGGGCTGGGGGAGACCCAGTACTTC	CSASKAGLGETQYF
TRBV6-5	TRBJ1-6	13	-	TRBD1	TGTGCCAGCAGAAGGACAGGAGGTTCACCCCTCCACTTT	CASRRTGGSPLHF
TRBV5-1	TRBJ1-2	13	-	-	TGCGCCAGCAGCTTGGACAGTTTAAAGCTCTACACCTTC	CASSLDSLKLYTF
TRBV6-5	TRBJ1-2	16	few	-	TGTGCCAGCAGTTACTCCCGGGACACTCAGAACTATGGCTACACCTTC	CASSYSRDTQNYGYTF
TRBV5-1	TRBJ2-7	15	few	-	TGCGCCAGCAGCTCCCCGGAGAGGGCCCCCTACGAGCAGTACTTC	CASSSPERAPYEQYF
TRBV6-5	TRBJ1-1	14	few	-	TGTGCCAGCAAAAGCGCCCCCGGGAACACTGAAGCTTTCTTT	CASKSAPGNTEAFF
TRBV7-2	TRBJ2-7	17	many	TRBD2	TGTGCCAGCAGCTTACCCCGCCGGGGGGGCGGTGGCTACGAGCAGTACTTC	CASSLPRRGGGGYEQYF
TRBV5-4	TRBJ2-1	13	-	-	TGTGCCAGCAGCTTGGAGGAGGAAAATGAGCAGTTCTTC	CASSLEEENEQFF
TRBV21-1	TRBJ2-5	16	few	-	TGTGCCAGCAGCAAAGTGGATAGGCCCAGGGGGGAGACCCAGTACTTC	CASSKVDRPRGETQYF
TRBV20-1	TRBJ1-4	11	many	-	TGCAGTGCTAATGTCAGGGAAAAACTGTTTTTT	CSANVREKLFF
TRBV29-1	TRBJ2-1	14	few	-	TGCAGCGTTGAAGCGCGGGGCTCCTCGGATGAGCAGTTCTTC	CSVEARGSSDEQFF
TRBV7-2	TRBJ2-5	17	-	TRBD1	TGTGCCAGCAGCTTAGGGGAGACAGGGGGTGCGGGAGAGACCCAGTACTTC	CASSLGETGGAGETQYF
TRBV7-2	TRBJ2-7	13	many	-	TGTGCCAGCAGCTCCCAGGGGTTCTACGAGCAGTACTTC	CASSSQGFYEQYF
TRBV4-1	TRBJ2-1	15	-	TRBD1	TGCGCCAGCAGCCAACCAGGGACAGTTAACAATGAGCAGTTCTTC	CASSQPGTVNNEQFF
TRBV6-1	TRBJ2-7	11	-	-	TGTGCCAGCACCTCTTTCTACGAGCAGTACTTC	CASTSFYEQYF
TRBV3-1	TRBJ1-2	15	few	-	TGTGCCAGCAGCCAGGGGGGCTCAAGGTGGTATGGCTACACCTTC	CASSQGGSRWYGYTF
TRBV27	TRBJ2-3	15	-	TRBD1	TGTGCCAGCAGATGGGGACAGGGTAACACAGATACGCAGTATTTT	CASRWGQGNTDTQYF